A selection of T cell receptor beta chains follows, all from one sample in a study of T cell repertoires in cytomegalovirus infection. No antigen has been assigned to these receptors. MiXCR, applied by TCRdb to the reads, yields one record per CDR3 protein. The table has 300,000 to 400,000 distinct CDR3 sequences, 25% to 30% seen once. Source: cultured PBMCs, taken from culture after CMV antigen stimulation. These TCRs come from a human donor in good health (CMV status not recorded). Some clones in this sample may be carry-over from other donors' samples. CDR3s include the opening cysteine and the closing phenylalanine or tryptophan. D genes are given only for firm matches. For some rows the clone size is stated as once, few or many, or as a class when expanded; others skip it.

few,NA,TRBJ1-5,TRBV12-3/TRBV12-4,TGTGCCAGCAGCCTAACGACAGGTGATCAGCCCCAGCATTTT,CASSLTTGDQPQHF
few,TRBD2,TRBJ2-1,TRBV12-3/TRBV12-4,TGTGCCAGCACTTTTGGGGGACTAGCGGGGGGAGGCTCCTACAATGAGCAGTTCTTC,CASTFGGLAGGGSYNEQFF
NA,TRBD2,TRBJ2-3,TRBV6-1,TGTGCCAGCAGCACCGGACTAGCGGGAGGGCCTGTTGCCCCAGATACGCAGTATTTT,CASSTGLAGGPVAPDTQYF
few,NA,TRBJ2-1,TRBV20-1,TGCAGTGCTCACGATCCCCAGCGGGCCAGCTCCTACAATGAGCAGTTCTTC,CSAHDPQRASSYNEQFF
few,TRBD1,TRBJ1-5,TRBV7-2,TGTGCCAGCAGCTTAGCGGCGACAGGGAATCAGCCCCAGCATTTT,CASSLAATGNQPQHF
few,NA,TRBJ2-3,TRBV20-1,TGCAGTGCTAGAGATCCGGTGAGAACGACAGATACGCAGTATTTT,CSARDPVRTTDTQYF
NA,NA,TRBJ2-3,TRBV6-6,TGTGCCAGCAGTTACCAAAGGGTAGATACGCAGTATTTT,CASSYQRVDTQYF
NA,NA,TRBJ1-5,TRBV6-1,TGTGCCAGCAGTGGGGGGGTGTTCGGTCAGCCCCAGCATTTT,CASSGGVFGQPQHF
NA,TRBD2,TRBJ2-1,TRBV19,TGTGCCAGTAGTATAATATACAGCGGGGGCCAAAGCTCCTACAATGAGCAGTTCTTC,CASSIIYSGGQSSYNEQFF
NA,TRBD1,TRBJ2-7,TRBV5-1,TGCGCCAGCAGCGAAATGGGACAGTTTTACGAGCAGTACTTC,CASSEMGQFYEQYF
NA,NA,TRBJ2-2,TRBV7-8,TGTGCCAGCATCCCGAGGGGGGGGGCCTCCACCGGGGAGCTGTTTTTT,CASIPRGGASTGELFF
few,NA,TRBJ1-3,TRBV20-1,TGCAGTGCTAGAGATCAACGTACGGGGCTTGAGGGGTACACCATATATTTT,CSARDQRTGLEGYTIYF
NA,TRBD2,TRBJ2-3,TRBV12-3/TRBV12-4,TGTGCCAGCAGTTCGCCGGGACTAACAGATACGCAGTATTTT,CASSSPGLTDTQYF